The sequence of this T cell receptor beta chain was determined in a study of persistence of HIV-infected CD4 T cells. Sequencing used immunoSEQ version 4 in survey mode. Assay used: immunoSEQ multiplex PCR; TCRdb lists only in-frame clones, some missing. Of 35,000 to 45,000 clones in the sample, 85% to 90% were seen once. Overlapping HIV-1 Gag 15-mer peptides at around 1 ug per peptide per mL were used. CD40L-negative CD69-negative CD45RO-high memory CD4+ T cells were sorted as populations depleted of antigen-responding cells. A remark on this clone: Its antigen is as yet unknown.

Germline CDR1 and CDR2: SGHTA and FQGNSA. This CDR3 has 15 amino acids. Trimming took 2 bases from V and 6 from J; bases not matched to a gene: 4. The sequence was collected from an adult with HIV. The donor label of this sample is uncertain. The chain couples TRBV7-2 to TRBJ2-7; 13 nucleotides line up with TRBD2. The input for sequencing was cultured CD4+ T cells from PBMCs, taken from a patient who received antiretroviral therapy. The CDR3: CASSLTSGGAVEQYF. Written as DNA, the CDR3 is TGTGCCAGCAGCTTAACTAGCGGGGGGGCTGTCGAGCAGTACTTC.